This entry concerns a single T cell receptor (beta chain). What it binds is not known. Germline values: CDR1 SGHRS, CDR2 YFSETQ. The CDR3 consists of 15 residues. Losses at the gene ends were 4 bases for V and 7 bases for J; bases not matched to a gene: 5. This record belongs to a study of T cell responses to AZD1222 COVID-19 vaccine. Produced via immunoSEQ multiplex PCR; TCRdb's table is partial and in-frame only. The sample records 150,000 or so clones, around nine tenths being singletons. Study conclusions and caveats: Spike-specific TCR repertoires showed rising breadth and depth after two AZD1222 doses.

The V gene is TRBV5-1, the J gene TRBJ1-6; 10 bases line up with TRBD1. Here the sequenced sample was peripheral blood, taken on day 0 of AZD1222 vaccination. This clonotype was obtained from an adult in good health. The CDR3 sequence is CASSTGQGFNSPLHF. CDR3 bases: TGCGCCAGCAGCACGGGACAGGGGTTCAATTCACCCCTCCACTTT. Full variable domain (missing parts from reference TRBV5-1 and TRBJ1-6): KAGVTQTPRYLIKTRGQQVTLSCSPISGHRSVSWYQQTPGQGLQFLFEYFSETQRNKGNFPGRFSGRQFSNSRSEMNVSTLELGDSALYLCASSTGQGFNSPLHFGNGTRLTVT.